Below are 8 T cell receptor beta chains sequenced from a single sample in a study of post-analysis software for immune sequencing data. Study outcomes and limitations: Controls had lower frequencies than patients of roughly five TRBV segments, which included TRBV5-6, TRBV5-1 and TRBV20-1.

Built from TCR beta cDNA, the libraries had unique molecular identifiers in them. TCRdb re-called the PCR reads with MiXCR, one entry per CDR3 protein. This sample has 350,000 to 500,000 distinct CDR3 sequences; about 39% occur once, and the top ten carry 7.5% to 8.5%. Their cognate antigens are unknown. The specimen was blood. The receptors shown here come from a girl aged 2 to 9 with multiple sclerosis.

In this sample, this clonotype turned up a few times. V and J are TRBV5-1 and TRBJ2-3; D is possibly TRBD1 (6 bases). The CDR3 is 16 amino acids. V lost 3 bases to trimming and J lost 4 bases, with 18 bases between them. Germline V gene data show CDR1 as SGHRS and CDR2 as YFSETQ. CDR3 DNA: TGCGCCAGCAGCTCTAATCCGGGACAAGTCCCAGATACGCAGTATTTT. It specifies CASSSNPGQVPDTQYF. Full variable domain (remainder filled in from reference TRBV5-1 and TRBJ2-3): KAGVTQTPRYLIKTRGQQVTLSCSPISGHRSVSWYQQTPGQGLQFLFEYFSETQRNKGNFPGRFSGRQFSNSRSEMNVSTLELGDSALYLCASSSNPGQVPDTQYFGPGTRLTVL.

The rearrangement joins TRBV14 to TRBJ1-2; 9 nucleotides align to TRBD1. CDR3 length equals 13 residues. V lost 4 bases and J lost 6; bases outside the gene matches: 3. The germline V gene has CDR1 SGHDN and CDR2 FVKESK. As DNA, the CDR3 is TGTGCCAGCAGCCCTAGGACAGGGGATGGCTACACCTTC. This gives the protein CASSPRTGDGYTF.

The V gene is TRBV12-3 or TRBV12-4, the J gene TRBJ1-1, with D unresolved. The CDR3 covers 14 residues. Trimming cost V 5 bases and J 1 base, with 11 bases left between them. The DNA for the CDR3 is TGTGCCAGCAGTATCAGCGACCAGAACACTGAAGCTTTCTTT. It specifies CASSISDQNTEAFF.

CDR3 DNA sequence: TGTGCTAGTGGTTTGCGGCAGGGCAACACCGCTCCCTATGGCTACACCTTC. Protein product: CASGLRQGNTAPYGYTF. The V and J genes are TRBV12-5 and TRBJ1-2; a weak D match, TRBD1 (5 bases). V lost 2 bases and J 4 bases, leaving 20 bases between the germline ends. The CDR3 consists of 17 residues. Germline V gene data show CDR1 as LGHNT and CDR2 as FRNRAP. Full variable domain (rest looked up from reference TRBV12-5 and TRBJ1-2): DARVTQTPRHKVTEMGQEVTMRCQPILGHNTVFWYRQTMMQGLELLAYFRNRAPLDDSGMPKDRFSAEMPDATLATLKIQPSEPRDSAVYFCASGLRQGNTAPYGYTFGSGTRLTVV.

The CDR3 protein is CASSYSVQARGDNQPQHF. The CDR3, as DNA: TGTGCCAGCAGTTACTCTGTTCAGGCCAGGGGAGACAATCAGCCCCAGCATTTT. This chain connects TRBV6-2 or TRBV6-3 to TRBJ1-5; possibly TRBD1 for D (6 bases). Deletions cut 0 bases from V and 3 bases from J, with 18 bases between. CDR1 MNHEY and CDR2 SVGEGT come from the germline V gene. This CDR3 has 18 amino acids.

The chain combines TRBV6-6 with TRBJ1-2, with D tentatively TRBD1 (6 bases). The CDR3 is made up of 13 amino acids. Trimming stripped 6 bases from V and 7 bases from J, with 15 bases between. CDR1 is MNHNY and CDR2 is SVGAGI in the germline V gene (reference sequence). CDR3: CASRQGVSAGYTF. CDR3 bases: TGTGCCAGCAGACAGGGAGTGTCGGCTGGCTACACCTTC.

This chain uses TRBV7-3 with TRBJ2-1, with 8 bases matching TRBD2. CDR1 and CDR2 from the germline V gene are SGHTA and FQGTGA. The CDR3 spans 15 residues. J lost 8 bases, V lost 2 bases, and 8 bases had no gene match. The CDR3 nucleotides read TGTGCCAGCAGCTTATATGGACTAGCAGGGGATGAGCAGTTCTTC. Its translation: CASSLYGLAGDEQFF.

V gene TRBV5-5 combines with J gene TRBJ1-1, with 8 bases aligning to TRBD1. Germline V gene lookup returns CDR1 SGHKS and CDR2 YYEKEE (reference sequence). The trim removed 0 bases at V and 3 bases at J, leaving 16 bases unmatched. The CDR3 extends over 19 amino acids. The CDR3 reads CASSLGVGQEPQRDTEAFF. CDR3 DNA: TGTGCCAGCAGCTTGGGGGTGGGACAGGAGCCTCAGAGGGACACTGAAGCTTTCTTT.